These 30 T cell receptor beta chains originate from one sample sequenced in a study of blood T cell repertoires in COVID-19. Measured with immunoSEQ multiplex PCR; TCRdb has only the in-frame clones, and not every one. The sample carries around 200,000 clones, roughly 85% recorded once. Source material: PBMCs or T cells enriched from blood (not recorded which). All receptors derive from a man in his forties or fifties who had recovered from COVID-19.

The rearrangement joins TRBV19 to TRBJ1-6; the D is unclear. Trimming pared 1 base from V and 8 bases from J, leaving 9 bases between. CDR3 size: 14 residues. From germline, CDR1 is LNHDA and CDR2 SQIVND (reference sequence). The chain's CDR3 is CASSIAGNDSPLHF. CDR3 sequence (DNA): TGTGCCAGTAGTATAGCGGGGAATGATTCACCCCTCCACTTT.

This clone was seen ten or more times. This chain connects TRBV2 to TRBJ2-1; the match to TRBD2 covers 11 bases. The trim removed 4 bases at V and 0 bases at J, leaving 2 bases unmatched. Germline V gives CDR1 SNHLY, CDR2 FYNNEI. This CDR3 is 16 amino acids long. Here the CDR3 reads CASSASGGSSYNEQFF. DNA of the CDR3: TGTGCCAGCAGTGCTAGCGGGGGGAGCTCCTACAATGAGCAGTTCTTC.

This chain uses TRBV9 with TRBJ2-2, with TRBD1 matching 9 bases. Trimming at V came to 5 bases and at J to 5 bases, leaving 7 bases not matched to a gene. The germline V gene has CDR1 SGDLS and CDR2 YYNGEE. The CDR3 contains 15 residues. As DNA, the CDR3 is TGTGCCAGCAGACGAACAGGGGGCAATACCGGGGAGCTGTTTTTT. Its protein is CASRRTGGNTGELFF. Full variable domain (missing parts from reference TRBV9 and TRBJ2-2): DSGVTQTPKHLITATGQRVTLRCSPRSGDLSVYWYQQSLDQGLQFLIQYYNGEERAKGNILERFSAQQFPDLHSELNLSSLELGDSALYFCASRRTGGNTGELFFGEGSRLTVL.

The J gene is TRBJ2-1, the V gene TRBV4-1; TRBD2 aligns across 9 bases. This CDR3 has 17 residues. With V trimmed by 2 bases and J by 9 bases, 14 bases remained unmatched. Per the germline V gene, CDR1 is MGHRA and CDR2 is YSYEKL. CDR3 bases: TGCGCCAGCAGCCAAAGAATGTGGGGGACTAGCACGACTGAGCAGTTCTTC. This translates into CASSQRMWGTSTTEQFF.

The chain carries TRBV4-1 and TRBJ2-3, with D perhaps TRBD2 (5 bases). The CDR3 sequence is 14 residues long. V was pared by 5 bases and J by 0 bases, with 9 bases between. CDR1 and CDR2 (germline): MGHRA, YSYEKL. This CDR3 reads CASSWERSTDTQYF. The CDR3 DNA follows: TGCGCCAGCAGCTGGGAGCGGAGCACAGATACGCAGTATTTT.

The genes are TRBV5-1 and TRBJ2-5; 9 nucleotides line up with TRBD2. Germline lookup yields CDR1 SGHRS and CDR2 YFSETQ. V dropped 3 bases and J dropped 12; count of bases not matched to a gene: 12. This CDR3 contains 14 residues. The CDR3 here is CASSYRSGGGPKYF. The CDR3 DNA is TGCGCCAGCAGCTACCGTAGCGGGGGAGGGCCAAAGTACTTC.

The gene calls are TRBV28 and TRBJ1-1, with D possibly matching TRBD1 (6 bases). The CDR3 is made up of 15 amino acids. The V end was cut by 3 bases, the J end by 0 bases, with 11 bases between. Germline V gives CDR1 MDHEN, CDR2 SYDVKM. CDR3 sequence: CASSLRGRMNTEAFF. DNA for the CDR3: TGTGCCAGCAGTTTGCGGGGGCGAATGAACACTGAAGCTTTCTTT.

The chain has TRBV30 and TRBJ2-7; 11 nucleotides match TRBD2. The length of the CDR3 is 14 residues. The trim removed 4 bases at V and 2 bases at J, leaving 4 bases unmatched. The germline V gene has CDR1 GTSNPN and CDR2 SVGIG (reference sequence). CDR3: CAWTPGLAAYEQYF. The CDR3 bases are TGTGCCTGGACCCCGGGACTAGCGGCCTACGAGCAGTACTTC.

This chain uses TRBV19 with TRBJ1-1, with TRBD1 identical over 9 bases. Trimming took 6 bases from V and 5 from J; bases not matched to a gene: 7. Germline V gene lookup returns CDR1 LNHDA and CDR2 SQIVND (reference sequence). The CDR3 consists of 14 residues. As DNA, the CDR3 is TGTGCCAGTAGCCGGGACAGGGCGGTGACTGAAGCTTTCTTT. As protein: CASSRDRAVTEAFF.

This sequence joins TRBV19 and TRBJ2-7, with 12 bases matching TRBD2. V lost 5 bases and J lost 5; bases outside the gene matches: 4. In germline, CDR1 is LNHDA, CDR2 SQIVND (reference sequence). This CDR3 spans 14 amino acids. CDR3 bases: TGTGCCAGTAGTCGTAGACTAGCGGGAGACGAGCAGTACTTC. Translation: CASSRRLAGDEQYF.

The chain combines TRBV18 with TRBJ1-1, with D unclear. This CDR3 region has 16 residues. Germline V gene sequence: CDR1 KGHSH, CDR2 LQKENI. Deletions cut 0 bases from V and 0 bases from J, with 11 bases between. Here the CDR3 reads CASSPPPRQMNTEAFF. CDR3 coding DNA: TGTGCCAGCTCACCACCCCCGCGCCAAATGAACACTGAAGCTTTCTTT. The full variable domain, completed using reference TRBV18 and TRBJ1-1, is NAGVMQNPRHLVRRRGQEARLRCSPMKGHSHVYWYRQLPEEGLKFMVYLQKENIIDESGMPKERFSAEFPKEGPSILRIQQVVRGDSAAYFCASSPPPRQMNTEAFFGQGTRLTVV.

The chain combines TRBV11-2 with TRBJ2-2; TRBD1 matches at 7 bases. The length of the CDR3 is 15 residues. J lost 5 bases, V lost 2 bases, and 5 bases had no gene match. Germline CDR1 and CDR2: SGHAT and FQNNGV. CDR3 in DNA: TGTGCCAGCAGCTTATTGACAGGGCGGACCGGGGAGCTGTTTTTT. Its protein product is CASSLLTGRTGELFF.

The V and J genes are TRBV11-2 and TRBJ1-2; no firm D call. CDR1 SGHAT and CDR2 FQNNGV come from the germline V gene. The CDR3 loop spans 13 amino acids. Trimming took 0 bases from V and 4 from J, leaving 6 bases between them. The CDR3 sequence is CASSLDSGYGYTF. CDR3 nucleotide sequence: TGTGCCAGCAGCTTAGATTCAGGCTATGGCTACACCTTC.

The V call is TRBV6-5, the J call TRBJ1-2; 7 bases are shared with TRBD1. The germline gives CDR1 MNHEY, CDR2 SVGAGI. The J segment lost 6 bases and the V segment lost 4 bases, leaving 8 bases of the junction unmatched. This CDR3 region has 14 residues. The CDR3 sequence: CASSSKTGDDGYTF. The DNA of the CDR3 is TGTGCCAGCAGTTCCAAAACAGGGGATGATGGCTACACCTTC.

V is TRBV28 and J is TRBJ1-4; weak D call: TRBD1 (5 bases). Germline V CDR1 and CDR2: MDHEN, SYDVKM. The CDR3 length is 15 residues. V dropped 4 bases and J dropped 0 bases, with 9 bases sitting between them. CDR3 region: CASSSPGSTNEKLFF. CDR3 bases: TGTGCCAGCAGTTCCCCAGGGTCAACTAATGAAAAACTGTTTTTT.

The chain has TRBV18 and TRBJ2-7; a possible D gene is TRBD2 (6 bases). V lost 3 bases to trimming and J lost 4 bases, with 19 bases between them. Per germline, CDR1 KGHSH and CDR2 LQKENI. This CDR3 is 16 amino acids long. CDR3 DNA: TGTGCCAGCTCACCTCAGACAGCGGGTGGGGGTTACGAGCAGTACTTC. Translated: CASSPQTAGGGYEQYF.

V gene TRBV28 combines with J gene TRBJ1-1; D ambiguous. Trimming took off 7 bases at V and 1 base at J, with 13 bases between the two ends. This CDR3 contains 14 residues. The germline gives CDR1 MDHEN, CDR2 SYDVKM. Here the CDR3 DNA reads TGTGCCAGCATCCCTCGGGTGCCGAACACTGAAGCTTTCTTT. Translating gives CASIPRVPNTEAFF.

The gene calls are TRBV6-6 and TRBJ1-3; tentatively, D is TRBD1 (6 bases). Germline values: CDR1 MNHNY, CDR2 SVGAGI (reference sequence). The CDR3 totals 16 residues. V lost 5 bases and J lost 0, with 14 bases in between. The DNA for the CDR3 is TGTGCCAGCAGTAAAGGACAGAAACGCTCTGGAAACACCATATATTTT. Protein sequence: CASSKGQKRSGNTIYF.

The chain links TRBV2 to TRBJ1-5; D remains unclear. Deletions cut 6 bases from V and 0 bases from J, with 6 bases between. The CDR3 spans 13 residues. Germline values: CDR1 SNHLY, CDR2 FYNNEI. CDR3 in amino acids: CASSLYSNQPQHF. CDR3 nucleotides: TGTGCCAGCAGCTTGTATAGCAATCAGCCCCAGCATTTT.

The rearrangement links TRBV5-1 to TRBJ2-1, with D possibly TRBD2 on 5 matching bases. Trimming removed 0 bases from V and 4 bases from J, with 11 bases in between. Germline lookup yields CDR1 SGHRS and CDR2 YFSETQ. This CDR3 has 15 residues. CDR3 nucleotide sequence: TGCGCCAGCAGCTTGGTCGGTGGGGAGTACAATGAGCAGTTCTTC. It codes for CASSLVGGEYNEQFF.

CDR3 in DNA: TGTGCCAGCAGAACGACAGAGATGAACACTGAAGCTTTCTTT. Translation gives CASRTTEMNTEAFF. J is TRBJ1-1 and V is TRBV6-5; a possible D gene is TRBD1 (5 bases). Germline values: CDR1 MNHEY, CDR2 SVGAGI. Trimming shortened V by 6 bases and J by 0 bases, and 11 bases separated the two germline ends. The CDR3 contains 14 residues.

This chain links TRBV10-2 with TRBJ1-2; TRBD1 aligns across 7 bases. The CDR3 length is 17 residues. Germline CDR1 is WSHSY and CDR2 is SAAADI. The V and J ends lost 6 bases and 2 bases, in that order; junction bases with no gene match: 15. The CDR3 DNA sequence: TGCGCCAGCAGGGGGATGCAGGGGACAGTGTGGAACTATGGCTACACCTTC. This encodes CASRGMQGTVWNYGYTF.

V and J are TRBV9 and TRBJ1-2; 8 nucleotides agree with TRBD1. V dropped 0 bases and J dropped 5; count of bases not matched to a gene: 12. This CDR3 has 17 amino acids. The germline V gene has CDR1 SGDLS and CDR2 YYNGEE. CDR3 sequence: CASSVVSPGGAWYGYTF. CDR3 in DNA: TGTGCCAGCAGCGTAGTTTCCCCAGGGGGCGCGTGGTATGGCTACACCTTC.

The V and J genes are TRBV6-5 and TRBJ2-7; 8 bases are shared with TRBD1. This CDR3 is 15 amino acids long. V shed 7 bases and J 4 bases; nucleotides not matched to a gene: 12. Germline assignment: CDR1 MNHEY and CDR2 SVGAGI. The CDR3 region has the DNA TGTGCCAGCACCTCTTGGAGGACAGGGAGATACGAGCAGTACTTC. It codes for CASTSWRTGRYEQYF.

CDR3 nucleotide sequence: TGTGCCAGCAGCCATTCCCAATTAGCGGGAGTTCAGGATGAGCAGTTCTTC. Translation: CASSHSQLAGVQDEQFF. The chain joins TRBV7-9 to TRBJ2-1, with TRBD2 identical over 9 bases. Per the germline V gene, CDR1 is SEHNR and CDR2 is FQNEAQ (reference sequence). This CDR3 has 17 residues. The ends lost 5 bases at V and 8 bases at J; junction bases unmatched: 16. Complete variable domain (other parts from reference TRBV7-9 and TRBJ2-1): DTGVSQNPRHKITKRGQNVTFRCDPISEHNRLYWYRQTLGQGPEFLTYFQNEAQLEKSRLLSDRFSAERPKGSFSTLEIQRTEQGDSAMYLCASSHSQLAGVQDEQFFGPGTRLTVL.

The J gene is TRBJ2-7, the V gene TRBV24-1; 7 bases are a match to TRBD2. In germline, CDR1 is KGHDR, CDR2 SFDVKD. This CDR3 contains 15 residues. V shed 4 bases, J shed 5 bases, and the junction held 10 bases outside the gene matches. The CDR3 loop is CATSDAGTKSNEQYF. The CDR3, as DNA: TGTGCCACCAGTGACGCCGGGACTAAAAGCAACGAGCAGTACTTC.

The chain combines TRBV7-8 with TRBJ2-2; D ambiguous. Trimming stripped 3 bases from V and 0 bases from J, with 14 bases between. This CDR3 is built from 17 residues. The germline gives CDR1 SGHVS, CDR2 FQNEAQ. The CDR3 here is CASSFPIMRSNTGELFF. The DNA of the CDR3 is TGTGCCAGCAGCTTCCCTATTATGAGGTCGAACACCGGGGAGCTGTTTTTT.

The rearrangement joins TRBV4-1 to TRBJ2-7, with TRBD2 as a possible D gene (6 bases). This CDR3 has 15 residues. The germline CDR1 and CDR2 sequences are MGHRA and YSYEKL. Between the trimmed V and J ends, which lost 4 bases and 0 bases, there was a span of 13 bases. CDR3 residues: CASSLGGLSSYEQYF. CDR3 DNA: TGCGCCAGCAGCCTCGGGGGACTTAGCTCCTACGAGCAGTACTTC.

This chain connects TRBV5-1 to TRBJ2-7; maybe TRBD2 (5 bases). CDR3 size: 17 residues. Trimming pared 0 bases from V and 0 bases from J, leaving 16 bases between. From germline, CDR1 is SGHRS and CDR2 YFSETQ. The CDR3 bases are TGCGCCAGCAGCTTGGATGTTGGGAGCGCGAGCTCCTACGAGCAGTACTTC. As protein: CASSLDVGSASSYEQYF.

The V call is TRBV12-5, the J call TRBJ1-5, with 9 bases identical to TRBD1. With 5 bases clipped from V and 5 bases from J, the junction kept 4 bases outside the gene matches. Germline lookup yields CDR1 LGHNT and CDR2 FRNRAP. The CDR3 contains 14 residues. The CDR3 protein is CASGGTGRDQPQHF. The CDR3, as DNA: TGTGCTAGTGGTGGGACAGGGAGGGATCAGCCCCAGCATTTT.